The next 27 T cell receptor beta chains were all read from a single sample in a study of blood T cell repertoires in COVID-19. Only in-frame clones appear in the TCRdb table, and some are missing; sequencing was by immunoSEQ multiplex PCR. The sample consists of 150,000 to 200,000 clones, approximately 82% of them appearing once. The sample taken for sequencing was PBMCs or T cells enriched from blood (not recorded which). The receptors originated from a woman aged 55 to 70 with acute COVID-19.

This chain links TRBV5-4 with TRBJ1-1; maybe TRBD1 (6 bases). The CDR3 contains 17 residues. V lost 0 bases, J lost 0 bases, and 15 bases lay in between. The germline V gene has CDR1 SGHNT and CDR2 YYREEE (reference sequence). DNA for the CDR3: TGTGCCAGCAGCTTGGGAGGGGGACACTTCATGAACACTGAAGCTTTCTTT. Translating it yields CASSLGGGHFMNTEAFF.

Written as DNA, the CDR3 is TGTGCCAGCAGTGAACGGGCAGGGGGTCAGCCCCAGCATTTT. Translated: CASSERAGGQPQHF. This sequence joins TRBV6-1 and TRBJ1-5; 7 positions match TRBD1. The trim removed 2 bases at V and 6 bases at J, leaving 4 bases unmatched. The CDR3 is 14 residues long. Looked up from germline, CDR1 is MNHNS and CDR2 is SASEGT.

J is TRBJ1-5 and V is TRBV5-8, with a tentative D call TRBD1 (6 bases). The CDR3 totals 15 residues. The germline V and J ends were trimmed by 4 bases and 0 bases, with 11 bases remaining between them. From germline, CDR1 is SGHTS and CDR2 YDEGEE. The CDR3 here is CASSPGTNSNQPQHF. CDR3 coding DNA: TGTGCCAGCAGCCCGGGGACAAATAGCAATCAGCCCCAGCATTTT.

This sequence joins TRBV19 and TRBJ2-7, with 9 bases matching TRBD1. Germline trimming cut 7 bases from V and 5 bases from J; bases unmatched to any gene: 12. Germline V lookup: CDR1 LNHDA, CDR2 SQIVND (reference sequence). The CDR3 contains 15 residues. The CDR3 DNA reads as TGTGCCAGTACCCCTGGACAGGGGAGATCCCACGAGCAGTACTTC. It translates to CASTPGQGRSHEQYF.

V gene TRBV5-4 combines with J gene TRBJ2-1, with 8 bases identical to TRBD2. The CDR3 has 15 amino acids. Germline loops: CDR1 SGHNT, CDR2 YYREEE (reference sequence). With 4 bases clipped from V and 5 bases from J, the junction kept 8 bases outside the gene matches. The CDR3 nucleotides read TGTGCCAGCAGCACCCAGCGGGGGAGGAACAATGAGCAGTTCTTC. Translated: CASSTQRGRNNEQFF.

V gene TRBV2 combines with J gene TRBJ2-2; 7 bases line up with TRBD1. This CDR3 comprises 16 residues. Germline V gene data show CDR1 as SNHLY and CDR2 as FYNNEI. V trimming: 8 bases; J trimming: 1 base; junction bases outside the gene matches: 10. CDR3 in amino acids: CASRIQGPRNTGELFF. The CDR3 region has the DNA TGTGCCAGCCGTATACAGGGGCCAAGGAACACCGGGGAGCTGTTTTTT.

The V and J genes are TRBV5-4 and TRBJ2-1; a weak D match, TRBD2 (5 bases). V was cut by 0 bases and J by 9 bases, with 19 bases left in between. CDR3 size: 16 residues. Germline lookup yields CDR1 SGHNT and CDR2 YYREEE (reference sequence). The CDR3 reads CASSLEGLVGAAEQFF. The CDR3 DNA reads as TGTGCCAGCAGCTTGGAGGGTCTGGTGGGAGCAGCTGAGCAGTTCTTC.

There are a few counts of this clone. This CDR3 reads CASSIRGETAFF. CDR3 bases: TGTGCCAGCAGCATTCGGGGGGAAACGGCTTTCTTT. The genes are TRBV5-5 and TRBJ1-1, with a tentative D call TRBD1 (5 bases). Germline CDR1 and CDR2: SGHKS and YYEKEE (reference sequence). The CDR3 runs 12 residues. V lost 4 bases, J lost 11 bases, and 15 bases lay in between.

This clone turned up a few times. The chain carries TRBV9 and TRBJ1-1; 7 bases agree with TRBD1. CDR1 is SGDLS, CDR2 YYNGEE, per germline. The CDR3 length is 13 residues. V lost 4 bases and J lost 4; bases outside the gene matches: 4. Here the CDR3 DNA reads TGTGCCAGCAGCACACAGGGGAGCACTGAAGCTTTCTTT. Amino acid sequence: CASSTQGSTEAFF.

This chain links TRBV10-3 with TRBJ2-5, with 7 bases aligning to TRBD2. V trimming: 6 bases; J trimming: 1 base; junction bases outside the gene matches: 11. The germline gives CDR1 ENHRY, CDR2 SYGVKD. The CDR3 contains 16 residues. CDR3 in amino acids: CAIRSWEGQSQETQYF. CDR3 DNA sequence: TGTGCCATCAGGAGCTGGGAGGGCCAGTCCCAAGAGACCCAGTACTTC.

This CDR3 reads CASSWDRGNTIYF. CDR3 DNA: TGTGCCAGCAGCTGGGACAGGGGAAACACCATATATTTT. The chain is built from TRBV28 and TRBJ1-3, with 8 bases that match TRBD1. The germline V gene has CDR1 MDHEN and CDR2 SYDVKM. This CDR3 region has 13 residues. With 6 bases clipped from V and 4 bases from J, the junction kept 2 bases outside the gene matches. Filled out from reference TRBV28 and TRBJ1-3, the complete variable domain reads DVKVTQSSRYLVKRTGEKVFLECVQDMDHENMFWYRQDPGLGLRLIYFSYDVKMKEKGDIPEGYSVSREKKERFSLILESASTNQTSMYLCASSWDRGNTIYFGEGSWLTVV.

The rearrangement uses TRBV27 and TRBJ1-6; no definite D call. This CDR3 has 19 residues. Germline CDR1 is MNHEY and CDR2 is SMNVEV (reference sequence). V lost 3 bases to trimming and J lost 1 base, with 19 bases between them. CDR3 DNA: TGTGCCAGCAGTTTGGTAGCGATTCAAGCCTTTTCCTATAATTCACCCCTCCACTTT. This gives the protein CASSLVAIQAFSYNSPLHF.

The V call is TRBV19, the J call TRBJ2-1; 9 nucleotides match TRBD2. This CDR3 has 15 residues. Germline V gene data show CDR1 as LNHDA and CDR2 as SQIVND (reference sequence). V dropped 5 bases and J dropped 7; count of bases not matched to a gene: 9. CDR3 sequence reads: CASSVYSGGKNEQFF. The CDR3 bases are TGTGCCAGTAGTGTGTATAGCGGGGGCAAGAATGAGCAGTTCTTC.

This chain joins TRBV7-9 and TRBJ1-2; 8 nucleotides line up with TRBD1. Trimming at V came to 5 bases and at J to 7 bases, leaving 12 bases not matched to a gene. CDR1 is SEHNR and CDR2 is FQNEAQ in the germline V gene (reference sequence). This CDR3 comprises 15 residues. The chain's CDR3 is CASSHTDRVSLGYTF. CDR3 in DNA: TGTGCCAGCAGCCACACGGACAGGGTTTCCCTTGGCTACACCTTC. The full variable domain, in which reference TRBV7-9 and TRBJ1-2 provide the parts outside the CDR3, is DTGVSQNPRHKITKRGQNVTFRCDPISEHNRLYWYRQTLGQGPEFLTYFQNEAQLEKSRLLSDRFSAERPKGSFSTLEIQRTEQGDSAMYLCASSHTDRVSLGYTFGSGTRLTVV.

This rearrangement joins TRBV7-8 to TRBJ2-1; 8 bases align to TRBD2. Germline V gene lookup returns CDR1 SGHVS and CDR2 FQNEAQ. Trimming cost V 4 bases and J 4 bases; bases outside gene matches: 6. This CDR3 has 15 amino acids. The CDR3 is CASSSSGGLYNEQFF. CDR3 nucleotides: TGTGCCAGCAGCTCCTCGGGGGGGCTTTACAATGAGCAGTTCTTC.

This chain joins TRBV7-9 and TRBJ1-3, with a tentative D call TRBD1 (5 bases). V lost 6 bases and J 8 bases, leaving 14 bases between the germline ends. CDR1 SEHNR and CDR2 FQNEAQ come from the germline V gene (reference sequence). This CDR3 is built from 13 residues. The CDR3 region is CASSSGYIDTIYF. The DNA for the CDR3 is TGTGCCAGCAGTTCAGGGTATATCGACACCATATATTTT.

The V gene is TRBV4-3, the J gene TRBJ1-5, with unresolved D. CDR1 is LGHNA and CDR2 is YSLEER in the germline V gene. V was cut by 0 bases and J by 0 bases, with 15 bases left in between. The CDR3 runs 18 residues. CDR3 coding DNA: TGCGCCAGCAGCCAAGACGCTCAGAAGAATTTTAGCAATCAGCCCCAGCATTTT. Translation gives CASSQDAQKNFSNQPQHF.

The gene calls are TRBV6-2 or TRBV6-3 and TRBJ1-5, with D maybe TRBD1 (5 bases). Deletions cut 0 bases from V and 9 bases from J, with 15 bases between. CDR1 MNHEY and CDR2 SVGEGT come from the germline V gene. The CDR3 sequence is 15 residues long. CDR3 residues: CASSYSMSGLGPQHF. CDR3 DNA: TGTGCCAGCAGTTACTCGATGTCAGGGCTGGGGCCCCAGCATTTT.

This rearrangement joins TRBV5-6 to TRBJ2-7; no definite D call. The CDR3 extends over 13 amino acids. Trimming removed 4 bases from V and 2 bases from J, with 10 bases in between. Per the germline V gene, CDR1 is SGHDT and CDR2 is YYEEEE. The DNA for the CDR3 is TGTGCCAGCAGCCCGGTAGATCCCTACGAGCAGTACTTC. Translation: CASSPVDPYEQYF.

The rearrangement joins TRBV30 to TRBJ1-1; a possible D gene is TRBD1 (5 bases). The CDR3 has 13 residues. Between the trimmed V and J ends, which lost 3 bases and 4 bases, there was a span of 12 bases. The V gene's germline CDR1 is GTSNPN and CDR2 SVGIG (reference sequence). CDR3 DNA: TGTGCCTGGAGCGTCGGGGGGGTCACTGAAGCTTTCTTT. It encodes CAWSVGGVTEAFF. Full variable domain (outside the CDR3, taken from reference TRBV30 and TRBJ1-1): SQTIHQWPATLVQPVGSPLSLECTVEGTSNPNLYWYRQAAGRGLQLLFYSVGIGQISSEVPQNLSASRPQDRQFILSSKKLLLSDSGFYLCAWSVGGVTEAFFGQGTRLTVV.

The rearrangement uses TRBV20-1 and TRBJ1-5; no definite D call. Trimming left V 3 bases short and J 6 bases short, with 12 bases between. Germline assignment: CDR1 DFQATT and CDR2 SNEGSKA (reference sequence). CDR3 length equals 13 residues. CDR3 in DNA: TGCAGTGCTAGTTCGACTATGGGTCAGCCCCAGCATTTT. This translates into CSASSTMGQPQHF.

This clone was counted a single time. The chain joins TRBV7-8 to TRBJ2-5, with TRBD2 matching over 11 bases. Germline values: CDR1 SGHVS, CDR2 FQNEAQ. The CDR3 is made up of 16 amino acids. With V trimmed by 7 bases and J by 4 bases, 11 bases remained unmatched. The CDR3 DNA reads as TGTGCCAGCACCGACTTTAGCGGGAGGGCCGGAGAGACCCAGTACTTC. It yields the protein CASTDFSGRAGETQYF.

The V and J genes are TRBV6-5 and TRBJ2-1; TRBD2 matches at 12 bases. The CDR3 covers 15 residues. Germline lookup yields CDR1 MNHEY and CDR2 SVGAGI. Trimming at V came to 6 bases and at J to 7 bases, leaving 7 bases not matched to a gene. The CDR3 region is CASSLTGTSGNEQFF. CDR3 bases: TGTGCCAGCAGCCTGACCGGGACTAGCGGGAATGAGCAGTTCTTC.

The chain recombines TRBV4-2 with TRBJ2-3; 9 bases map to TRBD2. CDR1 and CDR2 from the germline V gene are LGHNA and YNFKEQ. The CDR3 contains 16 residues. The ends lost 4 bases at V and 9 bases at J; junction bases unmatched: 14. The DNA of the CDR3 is TGTGCCAGCAGCCCAGGCATGGCGGGGGGGCCCCCGACGCAGTATTTT. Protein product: CASSPGMAGGPPTQYF.

The CDR3 bases are TGTGCCAGCAGCTTGACAGGGCCCCGGGAGAATGAGCAGTTCTTC. Its protein is CASSLTGPRENEQFF. The chain joins TRBV11-2 to TRBJ2-1, with a tentative D call TRBD1 (7 bases). V gave up 3 bases and J gave up 7 bases, with 16 bases separating them. CDR3 length: 15 amino acids. Per germline, CDR1 SGHAT and CDR2 FQNNGV.

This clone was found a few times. DNA for the CDR3: TGTGCCAGCAGTACGGAGCAGACCCTAGGAAACACCATATATTTT. Translation gives CASSTEQTLGNTIYF. The chain recombines TRBV21-1 with TRBJ1-3. TRBV21-1 is designated a pseudogene. The CDR3 totals 15 residues.

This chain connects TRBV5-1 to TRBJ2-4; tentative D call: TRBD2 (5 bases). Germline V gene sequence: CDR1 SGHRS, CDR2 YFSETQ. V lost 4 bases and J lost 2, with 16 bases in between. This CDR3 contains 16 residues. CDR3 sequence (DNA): TGCGCCAGCAGCAAAGAGGGTGTCGGGACCAAAAACATTCAGTACTTC. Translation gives CASSKEGVGTKNIQYF.